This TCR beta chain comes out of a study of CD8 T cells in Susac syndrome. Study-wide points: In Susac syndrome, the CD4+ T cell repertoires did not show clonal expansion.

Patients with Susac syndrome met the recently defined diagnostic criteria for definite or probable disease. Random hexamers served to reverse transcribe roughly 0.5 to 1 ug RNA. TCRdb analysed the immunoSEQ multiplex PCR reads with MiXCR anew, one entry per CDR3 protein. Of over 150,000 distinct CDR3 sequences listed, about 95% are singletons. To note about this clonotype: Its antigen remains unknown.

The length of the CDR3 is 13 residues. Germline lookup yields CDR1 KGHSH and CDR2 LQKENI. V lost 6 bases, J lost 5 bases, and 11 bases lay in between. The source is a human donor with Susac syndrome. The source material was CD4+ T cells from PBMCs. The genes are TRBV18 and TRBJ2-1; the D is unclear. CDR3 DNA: TGTGCCAGCTCGCAGTACACCCACAATGAGCAGTTCTTC. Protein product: CASSQYTHNEQFF.